The entry that follows covers one T cell receptor (beta chain) sequence. From germline, CDR1 is LNHDA and CDR2 SQIVND (reference sequence). The CDR3 is 14 residues long. V gave up 6 bases and J gave up 4 bases, with 13 bases separating them. This record comes from a study of T cell responses to AZD1222 COVID-19 vaccine. Using immunoSEQ multiplex PCR, the repertoire was profiled, and TCRdb retains in-frame clones only, with some absent. In the table there are around 80,000 clones, 80% to 90% of which are singletons. Sequenced material: peripheral blood, taken 28 days after the second AZD1222 dose. The TCR was taken from an adult who received the AZD1222 COVID-19 vaccine. The chain recombines TRBV19 with TRBJ2-1; TRBD2 might be the D (5 bases). DNA of the CDR3: TGTGCCAGTAGATCTCGGACTTCATACAATGAGCAGTTCTTC. This codes for CASRSRTSYNEQFF.